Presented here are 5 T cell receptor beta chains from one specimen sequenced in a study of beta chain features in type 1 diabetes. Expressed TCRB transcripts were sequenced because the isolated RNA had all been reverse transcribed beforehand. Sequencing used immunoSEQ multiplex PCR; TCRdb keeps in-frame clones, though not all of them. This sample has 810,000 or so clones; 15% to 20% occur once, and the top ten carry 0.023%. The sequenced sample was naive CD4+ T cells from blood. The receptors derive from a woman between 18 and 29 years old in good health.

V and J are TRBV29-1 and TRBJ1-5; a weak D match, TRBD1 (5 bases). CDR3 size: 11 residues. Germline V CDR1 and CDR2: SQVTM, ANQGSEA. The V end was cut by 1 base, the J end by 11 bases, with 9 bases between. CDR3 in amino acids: CSVEVRGTQHF. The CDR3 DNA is TGCAGCGTTGAAGTTAGGGGCACCCAGCATTTT.

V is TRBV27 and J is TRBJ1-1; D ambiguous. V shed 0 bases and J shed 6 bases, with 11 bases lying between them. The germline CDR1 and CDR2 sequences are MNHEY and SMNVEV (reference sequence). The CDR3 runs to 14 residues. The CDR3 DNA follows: TGTGCCAGCAGTTTATCTTACGTACACCCTGAAGCTTTCTTT. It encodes CASSLSYVHPEAFF.

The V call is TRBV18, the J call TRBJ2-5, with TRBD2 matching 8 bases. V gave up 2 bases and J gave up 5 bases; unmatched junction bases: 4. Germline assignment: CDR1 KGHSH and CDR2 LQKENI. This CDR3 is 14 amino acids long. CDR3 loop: CASSPGAGAETQYF. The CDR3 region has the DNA TGTGCCAGCTCACCAGGAGCGGGAGCGGAGACCCAGTACTTC.

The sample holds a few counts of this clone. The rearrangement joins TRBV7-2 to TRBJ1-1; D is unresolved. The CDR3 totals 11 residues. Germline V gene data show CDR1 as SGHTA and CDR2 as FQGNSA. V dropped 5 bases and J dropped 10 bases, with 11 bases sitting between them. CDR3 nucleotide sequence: TGTGCCAGCAGCCCGACACAGCGAGCTTTCTTT. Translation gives CASSPTQRAFF.

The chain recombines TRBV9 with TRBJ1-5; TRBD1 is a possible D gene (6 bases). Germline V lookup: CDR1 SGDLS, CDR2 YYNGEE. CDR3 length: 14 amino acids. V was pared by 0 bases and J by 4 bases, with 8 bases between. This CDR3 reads CASSVGDTNQPQHF. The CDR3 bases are TGTGCCAGCAGCGTAGGGGACACAAATCAGCCCCAGCATTTT.